Below are 7 T cell receptor beta chains sequenced from a single sample in a study of cytomegalovirus exposure and HLA in healthy donors. Use of 60 Vbeta and 13 Jbeta primers characterized the PCR. The protocol was immunoSEQ multiplex PCR, while the TCRdb copy is restricted to in-frame clones and leaves out a portion. This sample has tens of thousands of clones, with under 85% found just once. Sample: PBMCs. All receptors come from a young man in good health and CMV-seronegative.

The chain couples TRBV15 to TRBJ2-6; D is uncertain. CDR3 length: 13 amino acids. Germline V gives CDR1 LNHNV, CDR2 YYDKDF (reference sequence). Trimming removed 5 bases from V and 0 bases from J, with 2 bases in between. In DNA, the CDR3 is TGTGCCACCAGCCTCTCTGGGGCCAACGTCCTGACTTTC. Translating gives CATSLSGANVLTF.

V is TRBV5-1 and J is TRBJ1-1; TRBD1 aligns across 8 bases. Losses at the gene ends were 3 bases for V and 1 base for J; bases not matched to a gene: 5. CDR1 SGHRS and CDR2 YFSETQ come from the germline V gene. The CDR3 spans 15 residues. The CDR3 protein is CASSSGQEPNTEAFF. CDR3 nucleotides: TGCGCCAGCAGCTCGGGACAGGAGCCGAACACTGAAGCTTTCTTT.

This clone came up once. This sequence joins TRBV5-8 and TRBJ1-4, with D hard to call. The V end was cut by 4 bases, the J end by 8 bases, with 18 bases between. Per the germline V gene, CDR1 is SGHTS and CDR2 is YDEGEE. This CDR3 spans 15 amino acids. The CDR3: CASSHTYPAREKLFF. The CDR3 DNA sequence: TGTGCCAGCAGCCACACTTATCCGGCGAGGGAAAAACTGTTTTTT.

In the case of this clone: In the same sample, other DNA sequences code for this CDR3. The J gene is TRBJ1-6, the V gene TRBV5-4; TRBD1 is a possible D gene (6 bases). V shed 2 bases and J shed 4 bases, with 13 bases lying between them. Germline CDR1 SGHNT, CDR2 YYREEE (reference sequence). This CDR3 region has 16 residues. This chain's CDR3 is CASSLQGNAYNSPLHF. CDR3 DNA sequence: TGTGCCAGCAGCTTACAGGGTAACGCTTATAATTCACCCCTCCACTTT.

This clone came up a few times. The genes are TRBV6-1 and TRBJ1-5; D is undetermined. Deletions cut 10 bases from V and 1 base from J, with 11 bases between. CDR3 size: 13 residues. The germline CDR1 and CDR2 sequences are MNHNS and SASEGT. CDR3 protein: CATEVVSNQPQHF. The CDR3 coding sequence is TGTGCCACCGAGGTTGTCAGCAATCAGCCCCAGCATTTT.

With regard to this clone: The identical CDR3 is also encoded by other nucleotide sequences in the sample. The rearrangement joins TRBV27 to TRBJ1-2; a weak D match, TRBD1 (6 bases). V was cut by 1 base and J by 4 bases, with 13 bases left in between. In germline, CDR1 is MNHEY, CDR2 SMNVEV (reference sequence). The CDR3 extends over 15 amino acids. The CDR3 here is CASSLLPGGSYGYTF. The CDR3 DNA sequence: TGTGCCAGCAGTTTATTACCGGGGGGCAGCTATGGCTACACCTTC.

The rearrangement joins TRBV6-4 to TRBJ1-1; TRBD1 is a possible D gene (6 bases). The CDR3 length is 13 residues. The germline gives CDR1 MRHNA, CDR2 SNTAGT. Trimming removed 0 bases from V and 7 bases from J, with 9 bases in between. CDR3 loop: CASSDSDSREAFF. As DNA, the CDR3 is TGTGCCAGCAGTGACTCGGACAGCCGTGAAGCTTTCTTT.